This is a list of T cell receptor beta chains from one sample in a study of early T cells in non-severe SARS-CoV-2 infection. Via MiXCR, TCRdb re-called the 5' RACE reads, giving one row per CDR3 protein. The sample includes about 83,000 distinct CDR3 sequences, roughly 15% of them seen just once. The specimen was whole blood. These TCRs come from an adult who was a healthcare worker with PCR-confirmed SARS-CoV-2 infection or an uninfected control (not recorded which). Both conserved end residues are part of each CDR3. Fields, in order: D gene, V gene, J gene, CDR3 protein. The D gene is left open where the match is weak.

.	TRBV7-8	TRBJ2-1	CASSLGWDAIEQFF
.	TRBV19	TRBJ2-1	CASSEAGPSYNEQFF
.	TRBV4-2	TRBJ2-7	CASSQDWSDRPYEQYF
.	TRBV13	TRBJ2-2	CASKPGRNTGELFF
.	TRBV12-3/TRBV12-4	TRBJ2-3	CASNPGGTDTQYF
TRBD1	TRBV11-3	TRBJ1-2	CASSLDRAHGYTF
.	TRBV7-2	TRBJ2-4	CASSLVGTGPKNIQYF
TRBD1	TRBV4-2	TRBJ2-2	CASSQDNLGQAPTGELFF
.	TRBV3-1	TRBJ1-2	CASSQNGNYGYTF
TRBD2	TRBV10-3	TRBJ2-1	CAIKSSGGSNEQFF
TRBD1	TRBV19	TRBJ2-3	CASSIWTGLTDTQYF
.	TRBV29-1	TRBJ1-6	CSVQADYNSPLHF
.	TRBV12-3/TRBV12-4	TRBJ2-2	CASRDLANTGELFF
TRBD1	TRBV5-1	TRBJ2-7	CASRPKSGQGAYEQYF
TRBD1	TRBV19	TRBJ2-7	CASKDRVFDEQYF
TRBD1	TRBV29-1	TRBJ1-1	CSVEPTGVNTEAFF
.	TRBV6-1	TRBJ1-1	CASRVSSQGYTEAFF
.	TRBV6-5	TRBJ2-1	CASSYVARNEQFF
TRBD2	TRBV2	TRBJ2-1	CASSGTSGGGSFGEQFF
.	TRBV7-2	TRBJ2-7	CATRGGGDTYYEQYF
.	TRBV5-6	TRBJ2-3	CASSQTQADTQYF
TRBD1	TRBV29-1	TRBJ2-6	CSAQGTGNSGANVLTF
.	TRBV20-1	TRBJ2-3	CSADSPLRGGTDTQYF